Listed below are T cell receptor beta chains from one sample, sequenced in a study of control samples from healthy donors and cancer patients. Data came from immunoSEQ multiplex PCR; TCRdb stores just in-frame clones and leaves some out. The data show 95,000 to 100,000 clones, roughly 90% seen once. The sample was blood. All receptors come from a man aged 25 to 40 in good health. CDR3s include the opening cysteine and the closing phenylalanine or tryptophan. D genes are given only for firm matches. Size tells how often a clone was seen (once, few, many) or the class of an expanded clone, and some rows leave it out.

clone_size: once
v_call: TRBV2
d_call: .
j_call: TRBJ1-5
cdr3_aa: CASRPDSRRINSNQPQHF
cdr3_nt: TGTGCCAGCAGGCCAGACAGTAGAAGAATTAATAGCAATCAGCCCCAGCATTTT

clone_size: .
v_call: TRBV5-5
d_call: TRBD1
j_call: TRBJ2-2
cdr3_aa: CASSTGQGTGELFF
cdr3_nt: TGTGCCAGCAGCACTGGACAGGGTACCGGGGAGCTGTTTTTT

clone_size: once
v_call: TRBV7-9
d_call: TRBD1
j_call: TRBJ1-1
cdr3_aa: CASSRAWRQGTEAFF
cdr3_nt: TGTGCCAGCAGCCGGGCCTGGAGACAGGGCACTGAAGCTTTCTTT

clone_size: .
v_call: TRBV6-4
d_call: TRBD2
j_call: TRBJ2-1
cdr3_aa: CASSQRGGGFANEQFF
cdr3_nt: TGTGCCAGCAGTCAAAGGGGCGGGGGGTTTGCTAATGAGCAGTTCTTC

clone_size: .
v_call: TRBV19
d_call: TRBD1
j_call: TRBJ2-2
cdr3_aa: CASSARQGPLNTGELFF
cdr3_nt: TGTGCCAGTAGTGCGAGACAGGGGCCTTTGAACACCGGGGAGCTGTTTTTT

clone_size: .
v_call: TRBV5-6
d_call: .
j_call: TRBJ1-3
cdr3_aa: CASSFVLSSGNTIYF
cdr3_nt: TGTGCCAGCAGCTTCGTCCTCAGCTCTGGAAACACCATATATTTT

clone_size: once
v_call: TRBV6-5
d_call: TRBD1
j_call: TRBJ1-6
cdr3_aa: CASSTGQGSTPLHF
cdr3_nt: TGTGCCAGCAGTACGGGACAGGGATCGACACCCCTCCACTTT

clone_size: .
v_call: TRBV9
d_call: .
j_call: TRBJ1-3
cdr3_aa: CASSVDPHAVGNTIYF
cdr3_nt: TGTGCCAGCAGCGTAGACCCCCACGCCGTCGGAAACACCATATATTTT

clone_size: .
v_call: TRBV18
d_call: .
j_call: TRBJ2-5
cdr3_aa: CASSPPLGEETQYF
cdr3_nt: TGTGCCAGCTCACCACCGCTCGGCGAAGAGACCCAGTACTTC

clone_size: .
v_call: TRBV19
d_call: .
j_call: TRBJ1-2
cdr3_aa: CASSGGGPGEGYTF
cdr3_nt: TGTGCCAGTAGTGGAGGAGGCCCCGGAGAAGGCTACACCTTC

clone_size: .
v_call: TRBV6-6
d_call: .
j_call: TRBJ1-3
cdr3_aa: CAGGDSGNTIYF
cdr3_nt: TGTGCCGGCGGGGACTCTGGAAACACCATATATTTT

clone_size: few
v_call: TRBV6-1
d_call: TRBD2
j_call: TRBJ2-6
cdr3_aa: CASSGEGGTSGANVLTF
cdr3_nt: TGTGCCAGCAGTGGGGAGGGCGGGACCTCTGGGGCCAACGTCCTGACTTTC

clone_size: .
v_call: TRBV6-4
d_call: .
j_call: TRBJ1-2
cdr3_aa: CASRGNGGGYTF
cdr3_nt: TGTGCCAGCAGGGGGAATGGCGGTGGCTACACCTTC

clone_size: once
v_call: TRBV4-1
d_call: TRBD1
j_call: TRBJ1-2
cdr3_aa: CASSQNVRQGSHYGYTF
cdr3_nt: TGCGCCAGCAGCCAAAACGTTAGACAGGGGAGTCATTATGGCTACACCTTC

clone_size: .
v_call: TRBV21-1
d_call: .
j_call: TRBJ2-2
cdr3_aa: CASRIGGKNTGELFF
cdr3_nt: TGTGCCAGCAGAATCGGAGGAAAGAACACCGGGGAGCTGTTTTTT

clone_size: once
v_call: TRBV3-1/TRBV3-2
d_call: TRBD1
j_call: TRBJ1-1
cdr3_aa: CASSFPRGQGNTEAFF
cdr3_nt: TGTGCCAGCAGCTTTCCAAGGGGGCAGGGCAACACTGAAGCTTTCTTT